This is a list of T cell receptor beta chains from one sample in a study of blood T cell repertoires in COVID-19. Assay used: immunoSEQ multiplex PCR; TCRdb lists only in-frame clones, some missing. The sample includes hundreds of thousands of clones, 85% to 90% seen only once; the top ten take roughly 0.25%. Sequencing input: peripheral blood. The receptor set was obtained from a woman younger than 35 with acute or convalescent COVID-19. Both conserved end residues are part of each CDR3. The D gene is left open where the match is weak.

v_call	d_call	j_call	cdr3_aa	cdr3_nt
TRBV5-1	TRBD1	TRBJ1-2	CASSPDRVNGYTF	TGCGCCAGCAGCCCGGACAGGGTGAATGGCTACACCTTC
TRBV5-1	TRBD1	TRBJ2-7	CASSFAQGVTYEQYF	TGCGCCAGCAGCTTCGCTCAGGGGGTTACCTACGAGCAGTACTTC
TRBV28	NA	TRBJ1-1	CASSLGVRMNTEAFF	TGTGCCAGCAGTTTAGGTGTCAGAATGAACACTGAAGCTTTCTTT
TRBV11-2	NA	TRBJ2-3	CASSTRYTDTQYF	TGTGCCAGCAGCACCAGGTACACAGATACGCAGTATTTT
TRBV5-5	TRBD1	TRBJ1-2	CASSFYRDSIDGYTF	TGTGCCAGCAGCTTTTATCGGGACAGCATCGATGGCTACACCTTC
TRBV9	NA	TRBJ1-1	CASSYSVRENTEAFF	TGTGCCAGCAGCTACTCTGTTCGGGAGAACACTGAAGCTTTCTTT
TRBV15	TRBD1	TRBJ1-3	CATSRGQSSGNTIYF	TGTGCCACCAGCAGGGGACAGAGCTCTGGAAACACCATATATTTT
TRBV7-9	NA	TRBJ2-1	CASSALVRLGGVF	TGTGCCAGCAGCGCTTTGGTACGGCTAGGGGGAGTCTTC
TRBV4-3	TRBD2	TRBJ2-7	CASSQESGATYEQYF	TGCGCCAGCAGCCAAGAGAGCGGGGCCACCTACGAGCAGTACTTC
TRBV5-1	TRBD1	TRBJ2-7	CASSLSGQGPYEQYF	TGCGCCAGCAGCCTATCTGGACAGGGACCCTACGAGCAGTACTTC
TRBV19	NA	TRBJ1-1	CASSIQPSGDTEAFF	TGTGCCAGTAGTATCCAGCCGTCCGGGGACACTGAAGCTTTCTTT
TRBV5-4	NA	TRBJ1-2	CASSNRDNYGYTF	TGTGCCAGCAGCAACAGGGACAACTATGGCTACACCTTC
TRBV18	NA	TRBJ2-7	CASSRPLLTGDYEQYF	TGTGCCAGCTCCCGTCCCCTCCTCACGGGGGACTACGAGCAGTACTTC
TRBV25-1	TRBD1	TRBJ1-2	CASSEGTGGGYGYTF	TGTGCCAGCAGTGAAGGGACAGGGGGAGGATATGGCTACACCTTC
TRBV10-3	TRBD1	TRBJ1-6	CATFEGGEWSNSPLHF	TGTGCCACCTTCGAAGGGGGCGAATGGAGCAATTCACCCCTCCACTTT
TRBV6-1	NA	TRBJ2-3	CASSEVAGGTDTQYF	TGTGCCAGCAGTGAAGTGGCAGGGGGCACAGATACGCAGTATTTT
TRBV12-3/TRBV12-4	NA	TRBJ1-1	CASTEQFEAFF	TGTGCCAGCACCGAACAGTTCGAAGCTTTCTTT
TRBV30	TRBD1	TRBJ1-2	CAWSVPSTGRGYTF	TGTGCCTGGAGTGTACCTTCGACAGGGCGAGGCTACACCTTC
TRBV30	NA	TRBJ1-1	CAGRVMNTEAFF	TGTGCCGGCAGGGTTATGAACACTGAAGCTTTCTTT
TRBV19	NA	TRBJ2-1	CASSIERRQFF	TGTGCCAGTAGTATTGAGCGGCGGCAGTTCTTC
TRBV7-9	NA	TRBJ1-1	CASSFRDTMNAEAFF	TGTGCCAGCAGCTTCCGGGACACAATGAATGCTGAAGCTTTCTTT
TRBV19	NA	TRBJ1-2	CASKIQGEGNYGYTF	TGTGCCAGTAAAATACAGGGAGAGGGAAACTATGGCTACACCTTC
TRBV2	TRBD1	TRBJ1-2	CASSERQGAYGYTF	TGTGCCAGCAGTGAGAGACAGGGGGCATACGGCTACACCTTC
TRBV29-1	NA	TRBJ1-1	CSVGGTRRVGDTEAFF	TGCAGCGTTGGTGGTACACGCAGGGTTGGGGACACTGAAGCTTTCTTT
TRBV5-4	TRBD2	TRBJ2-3	CASSPPNRLAGETDTQYF	TGTGCCAGCAGCCCTCCCAACCGTCTAGCGGGGGAAACAGATACGCAGTATTTT
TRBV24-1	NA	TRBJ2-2	CATSDSAAGELFF	TGTGCCACCAGTGATTCGGCGGCCGGGGAGCTGTTTTTT